This TCR beta chain was identified in a study of blood T cell repertoires in COVID-19. The CDR3 sequence is 14 residues long. From germline, CDR1 is MGHDK and CDR2 SYGVNS. V lost 2 bases to trimming and J lost 4 bases, with 9 bases between them. Assay used: immunoSEQ multiplex PCR; TCRdb lists only in-frame clones, some missing. Of about 220,000 clones listed, roughly 80% are singletons. Material: PBMCs or T cells enriched from blood (not recorded which). This TCR derives from a woman between 35 and 50 years old with acute COVID-19. This rearrangement joins TRBV25-1 to TRBJ1-5, with a tentative D call TRBD1 (6 bases). CDR3 bases: TGTGCCAGCAGTGAACCAGGGGCAAATCAGCCCCAGCATTTT. It encodes CASSEPGANQPQHF.